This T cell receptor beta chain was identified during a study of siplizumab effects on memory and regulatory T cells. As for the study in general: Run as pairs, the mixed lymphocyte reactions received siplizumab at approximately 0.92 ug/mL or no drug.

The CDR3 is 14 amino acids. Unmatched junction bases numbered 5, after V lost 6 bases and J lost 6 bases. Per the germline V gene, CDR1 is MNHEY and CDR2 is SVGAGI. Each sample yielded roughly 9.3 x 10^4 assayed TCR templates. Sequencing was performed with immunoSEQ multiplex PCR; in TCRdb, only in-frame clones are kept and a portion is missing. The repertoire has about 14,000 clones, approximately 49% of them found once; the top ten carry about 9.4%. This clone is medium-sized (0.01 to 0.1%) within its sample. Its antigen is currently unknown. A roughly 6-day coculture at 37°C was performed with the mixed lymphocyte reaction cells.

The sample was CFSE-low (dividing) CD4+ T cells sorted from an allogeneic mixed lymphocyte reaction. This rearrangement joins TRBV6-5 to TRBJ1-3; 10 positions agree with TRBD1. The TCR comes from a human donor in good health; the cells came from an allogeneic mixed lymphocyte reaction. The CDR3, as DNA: TGTGCCAGCAGGTCCGGGACAGGGGTAAACACCATATATTTT. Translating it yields CASRSGTGVNTIYF.